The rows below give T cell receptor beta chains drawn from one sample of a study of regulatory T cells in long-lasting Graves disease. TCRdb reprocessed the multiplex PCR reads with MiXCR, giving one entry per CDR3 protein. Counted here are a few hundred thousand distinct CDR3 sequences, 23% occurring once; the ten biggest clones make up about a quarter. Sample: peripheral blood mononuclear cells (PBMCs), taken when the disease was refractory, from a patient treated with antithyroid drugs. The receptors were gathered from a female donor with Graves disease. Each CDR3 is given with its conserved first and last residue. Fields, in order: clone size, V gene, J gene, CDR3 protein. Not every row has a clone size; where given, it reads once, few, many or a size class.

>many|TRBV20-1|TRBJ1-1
CSAAEGGSIAEAFF
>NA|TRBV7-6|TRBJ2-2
CASSLAGGFNTGELFF
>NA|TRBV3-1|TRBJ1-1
CASSRTDTSGAFF
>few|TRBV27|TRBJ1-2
CASSLSRSGYGYTF
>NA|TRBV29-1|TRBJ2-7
CSVASGTSSYEQYF
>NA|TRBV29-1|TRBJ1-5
CSVAGDNQPQHF
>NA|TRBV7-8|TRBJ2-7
CASSSSRGNLNEQYF
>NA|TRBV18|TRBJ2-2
CATPSAGGRRTGELFF
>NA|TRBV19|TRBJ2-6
CASSKGQFVGANVLTF
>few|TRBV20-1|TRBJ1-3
CSARDWRVSGNTIYF
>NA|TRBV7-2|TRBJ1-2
CASSHATGQYGYTF
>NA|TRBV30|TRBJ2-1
CAWDPGTRYEQFF
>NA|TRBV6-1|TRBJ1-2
CASSPDRPGLYGYTF
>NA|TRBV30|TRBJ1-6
CAWIRDRGRRNSPLHF
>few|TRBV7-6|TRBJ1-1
CASSPPVGGGPVNTEAFF
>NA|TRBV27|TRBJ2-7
CASKAGTGLYEQYF
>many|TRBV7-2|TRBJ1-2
CASSGLTLVNYGYTF
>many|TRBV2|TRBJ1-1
CASSATIPRDRGPLNTEAFF
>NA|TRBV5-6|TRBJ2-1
CASSSGQGATYNEQFF
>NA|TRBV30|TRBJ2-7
CAWSVGSGSYEQYF
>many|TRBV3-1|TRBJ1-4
CASSQGSGAGGEKLFF
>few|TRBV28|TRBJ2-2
CASSKLDYNTGELFF
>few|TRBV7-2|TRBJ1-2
CASSRQGEGYGYTF
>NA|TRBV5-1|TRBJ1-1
CASSRTGQLNTEAFF
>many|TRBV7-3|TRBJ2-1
CASSLTPADSYNEQFF
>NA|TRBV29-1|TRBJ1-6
CSVGATVNSPLHF
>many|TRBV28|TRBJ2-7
CASSPPGQFYEQYF
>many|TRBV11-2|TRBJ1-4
CASSLDGTGNEKLFF
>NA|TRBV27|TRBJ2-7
CASSLGVPGGEQYF
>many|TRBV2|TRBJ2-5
CASSKGRETQYF
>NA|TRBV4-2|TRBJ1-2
CASSQDRTGVRYGYTF
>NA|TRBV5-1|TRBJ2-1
CASSWKSGLAGGIEQFF
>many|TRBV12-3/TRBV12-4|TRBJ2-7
CASSIPGQGDEQYF
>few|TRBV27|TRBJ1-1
CASSFRGAFF
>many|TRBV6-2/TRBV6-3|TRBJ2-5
CASSRTGEGGGETQYF
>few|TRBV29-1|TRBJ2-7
CSVRAIYEQYF
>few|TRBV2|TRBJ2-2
CASRGFKGNTGELFF